This T cell receptor (beta chain) was identified during a study of shared clonotypes between healthy human individuals. Study conclusions and caveats: Sorted-subset sequencing was shown by rarefaction to be incomplete despite large depth.

This clone has just one count. As yet, its antigen is unknown. Germline loops: CDR1 ENHRY, CDR2 SYGVKD. This CDR3 region has 15 residues. J was trimmed by 3 bases and V by 3 bases; bases with no gene match: 5. Sequencing used immunoSEQ multiplex PCR; TCRdb keeps in-frame clones, though not all of them. The sample carries some 87,000 clones, almost 70% recorded once. Sample: memory CD8+ T cells sorted from blood. Subset noted: CD45RO+ cells pooled with CCR7-negative TemRA cells. The source is a man aged 30-40 years in good health. The chain couples TRBV10-3 to TRBJ2-1; 7 nucleotides line up with TRBD1. This CDR3 reads CAISEGGGYYNEQFF. CDR3 sequence (DNA): TGTGCCATCAGTGAAGGGGGCGGCTACTACAATGAGCAGTTCTTC.